The T cell receptor beta chain under discussion was sequenced for a study of T cell changes during pregnancy in multiple sclerosis. This CDR3 contains 14 residues. With 3 bases removed from V and 6 bases from J, the gap between germline ends came to 15 bases. Germline V gene data show CDR1 as SGHRS and CDR2 as YFSETQ. TCRdb's copy holds only in-frame clones and misses some; the assay was immunoSEQ multiplex PCR. The sample shows tens of thousands of clones, 75% to 95% of them seen only once. This chain uses TRBV5-1 with TRBJ1-2; D perhaps matches TRBD1 (5 bases). This specimen was CD8+ T cells from peripheral blood mononuclear cells, taken before pregnancy. The TCR sequence derives from a female donor with multiple sclerosis, enrolled in a pregnancy study. The DNA of the CDR3 is TGCGCCAGCAGCTATACGGCAGGGATAGATGGCTACACCTTC. The encoded protein is CASSYTAGIDGYTF. The full variable domain, with the rest looked up from reference TRBV5-1 and TRBJ1-2, is KAGVTQTPRYLIKTRGQQVTLSCSPISGHRSVSWYQQTPGQGLQFLFEYFSETQRNKGNFPGRFSGRQFSNSRSEMNVSTLELGDSALYLCASSYTAGIDGYTFGSGTRLTVV.